This TCR beta chain comes out of a study of blood T cell repertoires in COVID-19. Here immunoSEQ multiplex PCR was the method, and the copy in TCRdb shows in-frame clones only, minus some. The table includes some 270,000 clones, less than 90% detected once. This CDR3 contains 11 residues. The germline V gene encodes CDR1 MNHEY and CDR2 SVGAGI. V was cut by 4 bases and J by 3 bases, with 3 bases left in between. The sequencing input was peripheral blood. The source of this sequence is a middle-aged woman who had recovered from COVID-19. V gene TRBV6-5 combines with J gene TRBJ1-1, with D unclear. The CDR3 DNA is TGTGCCAGCAGTTCTTACACTGAAGCTTTCTTT. This gives the protein CASSSYTEAFF.